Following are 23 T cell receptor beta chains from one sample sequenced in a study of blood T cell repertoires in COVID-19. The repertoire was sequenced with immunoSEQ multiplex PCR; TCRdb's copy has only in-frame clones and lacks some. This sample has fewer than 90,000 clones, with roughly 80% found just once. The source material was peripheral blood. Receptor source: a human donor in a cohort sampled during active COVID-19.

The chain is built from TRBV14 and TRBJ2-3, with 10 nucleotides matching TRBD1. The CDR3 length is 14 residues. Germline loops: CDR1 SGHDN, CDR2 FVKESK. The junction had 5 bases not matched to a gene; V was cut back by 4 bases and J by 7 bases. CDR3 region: CASSRDRGRYTQYF. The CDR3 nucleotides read TGTGCCAGCAGCCGGGACAGGGGTCGGTATACGCAGTATTTT.

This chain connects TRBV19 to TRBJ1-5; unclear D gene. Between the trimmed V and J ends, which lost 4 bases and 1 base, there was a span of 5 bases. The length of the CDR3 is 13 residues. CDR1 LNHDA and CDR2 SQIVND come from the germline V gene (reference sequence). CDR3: CASSRVSNQPQHF. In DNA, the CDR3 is TGTGCCAGTAGTAGAGTGAGCAATCAGCCCCAGCATTTT.

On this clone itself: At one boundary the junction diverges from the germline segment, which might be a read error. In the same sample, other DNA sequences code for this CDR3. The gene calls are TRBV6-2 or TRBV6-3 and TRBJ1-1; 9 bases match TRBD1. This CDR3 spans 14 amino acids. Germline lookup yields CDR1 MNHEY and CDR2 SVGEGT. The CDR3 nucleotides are TGTGCTAGCAGTAAGGGACAGGGGAACACTGAAGCTTTCTTT. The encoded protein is CASSKGQGNTEAFF.

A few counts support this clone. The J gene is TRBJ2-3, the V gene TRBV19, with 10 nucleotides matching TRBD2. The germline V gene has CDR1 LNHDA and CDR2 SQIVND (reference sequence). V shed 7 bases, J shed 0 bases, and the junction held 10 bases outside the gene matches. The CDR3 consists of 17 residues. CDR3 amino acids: CASTNPTSGASTDTQYF. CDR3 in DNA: TGTGCCAGTACTAATCCTACTAGCGGGGCTAGCACAGATACGCAGTATTTT.

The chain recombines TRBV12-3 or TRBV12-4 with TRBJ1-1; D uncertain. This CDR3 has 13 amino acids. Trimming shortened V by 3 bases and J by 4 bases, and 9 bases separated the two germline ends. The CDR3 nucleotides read TGTGCCAGCAGTTTCCAGGCCATCACTGAAGCTTTCTTT. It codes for CASSFQAITEAFF.

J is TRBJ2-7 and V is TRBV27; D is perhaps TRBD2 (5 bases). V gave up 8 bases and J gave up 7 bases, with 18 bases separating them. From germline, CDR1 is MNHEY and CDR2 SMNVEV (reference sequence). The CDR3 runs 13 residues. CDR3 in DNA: TGTGCCAGCGGACCAGGAGGACCATGGGAGCAGTACTTC. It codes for CASGPGGPWEQYF.

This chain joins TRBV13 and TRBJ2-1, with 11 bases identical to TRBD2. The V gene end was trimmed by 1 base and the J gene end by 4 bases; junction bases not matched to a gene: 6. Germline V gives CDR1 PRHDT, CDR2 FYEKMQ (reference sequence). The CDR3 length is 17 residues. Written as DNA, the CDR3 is TGTGCCAGCAGCTTAGCATCGGGGACTAGCGGTTACAATGAGCAGTTCTTC. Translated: CASSLASGTSGYNEQFF.

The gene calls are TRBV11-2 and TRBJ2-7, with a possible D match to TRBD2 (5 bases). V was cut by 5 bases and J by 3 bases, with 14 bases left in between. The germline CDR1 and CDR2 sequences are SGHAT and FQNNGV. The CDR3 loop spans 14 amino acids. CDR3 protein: CASSLGAVFYEQYF. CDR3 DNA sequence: TGTGCCAGCAGCCTCGGAGCGGTCTTCTACGAGCAGTACTTC. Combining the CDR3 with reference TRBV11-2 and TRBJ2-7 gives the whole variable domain EAGVAQSPRYKIIEKRQSVAFWCNPISGHATLYWYQQILGQGPKLLIQFQNNGVVDDSQLPKDRFSAERLKGVDSTLKIQPAKLEDSAVYLCASSLGAVFYEQYFGPGTRLTVT.

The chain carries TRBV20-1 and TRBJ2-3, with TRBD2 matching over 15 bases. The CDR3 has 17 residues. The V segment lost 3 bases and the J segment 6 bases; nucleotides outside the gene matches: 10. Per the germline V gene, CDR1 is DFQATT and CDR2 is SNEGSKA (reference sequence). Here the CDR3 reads CSASSGLAGGFVDTQYF. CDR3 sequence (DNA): TGCAGTGCTAGTTCTGGACTAGCGGGAGGGTTTGTGGATACGCAGTATTTT.

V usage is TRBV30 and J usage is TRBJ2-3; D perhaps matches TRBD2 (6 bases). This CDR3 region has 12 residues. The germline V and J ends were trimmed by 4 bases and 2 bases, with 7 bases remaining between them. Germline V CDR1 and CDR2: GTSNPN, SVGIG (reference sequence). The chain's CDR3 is CAWTGDTDTQYF. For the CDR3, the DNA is TGTGCCTGGACGGGGGACACAGATACGCAGTATTTT.

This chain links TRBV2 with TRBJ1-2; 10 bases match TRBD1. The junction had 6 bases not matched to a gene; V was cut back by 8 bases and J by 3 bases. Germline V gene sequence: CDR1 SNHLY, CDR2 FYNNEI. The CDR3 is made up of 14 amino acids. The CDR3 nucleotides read TGTGCCAGCTGGACCGGGACAGGGGACTATGGCTACACCTTC. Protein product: CASWTGTGDYGYTF.

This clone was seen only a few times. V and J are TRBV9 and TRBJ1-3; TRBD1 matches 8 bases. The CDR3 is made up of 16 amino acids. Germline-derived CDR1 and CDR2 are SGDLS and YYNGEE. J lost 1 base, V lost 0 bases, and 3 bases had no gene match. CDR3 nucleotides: TGTGCCAGCAGCGTAGATGGACAGGGTTCTGGAAACACCATATATTTT. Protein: CASSVDGQGSGNTIYF.

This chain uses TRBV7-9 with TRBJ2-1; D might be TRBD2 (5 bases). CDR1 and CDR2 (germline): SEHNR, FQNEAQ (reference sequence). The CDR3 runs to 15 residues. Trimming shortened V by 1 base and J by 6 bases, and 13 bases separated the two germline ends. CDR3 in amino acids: CASSLDLEALNEQFF. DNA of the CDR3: TGTGCCAGCAGCTTAGATTTGGAGGCCCTCAATGAGCAGTTCTTC.

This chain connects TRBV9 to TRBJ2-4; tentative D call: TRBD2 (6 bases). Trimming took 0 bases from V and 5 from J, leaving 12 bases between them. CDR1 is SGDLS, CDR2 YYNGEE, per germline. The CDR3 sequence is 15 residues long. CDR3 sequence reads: CASSVAMTGENIQYF. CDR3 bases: TGTGCCAGCAGCGTAGCCATGACGGGGGAAAACATTCAGTACTTC.

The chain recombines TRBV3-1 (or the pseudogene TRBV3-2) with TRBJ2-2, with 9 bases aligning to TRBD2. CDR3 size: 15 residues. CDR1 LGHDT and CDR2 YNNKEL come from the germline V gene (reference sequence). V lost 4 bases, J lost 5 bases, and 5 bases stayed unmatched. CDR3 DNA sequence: TGTGCCAGCAGCCCCCTTGCGGGAGGGACCGGGGAGCTGTTTTTT. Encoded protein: CASSPLAGGTGELFF.

CDR3 protein: CASSQTSGSTDTQYF. CDR3 sequence (DNA): TGTGCCAGCAGCCAGACTAGCGGGAGCACAGATACGCAGTATTTT. V usage is TRBV4-2 and J usage is TRBJ2-3, with 10 nucleotides matching TRBD2. CDR1 LGHNA and CDR2 YNFKEQ come from the germline V gene. This CDR3 comprises 15 residues. Trimming cost V 3 bases and J 0 bases; bases outside gene matches: 0.

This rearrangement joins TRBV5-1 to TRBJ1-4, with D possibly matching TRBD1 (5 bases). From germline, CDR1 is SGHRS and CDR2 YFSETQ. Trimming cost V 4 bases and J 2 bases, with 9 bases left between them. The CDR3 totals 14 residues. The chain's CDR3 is CASSAGPTNEKLFF. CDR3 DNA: TGCGCCAGCAGCGCGGGACCTACTAATGAAAAACTGTTTTTT.

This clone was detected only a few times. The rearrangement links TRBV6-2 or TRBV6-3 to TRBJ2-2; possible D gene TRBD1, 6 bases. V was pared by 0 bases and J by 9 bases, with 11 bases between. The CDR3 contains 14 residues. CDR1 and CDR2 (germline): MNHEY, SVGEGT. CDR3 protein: CASSYSTGGWELFF. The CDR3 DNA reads TGTGCCAGCAGTTACTCGACAGGTGGCTGGGAGCTGTTTTTT.

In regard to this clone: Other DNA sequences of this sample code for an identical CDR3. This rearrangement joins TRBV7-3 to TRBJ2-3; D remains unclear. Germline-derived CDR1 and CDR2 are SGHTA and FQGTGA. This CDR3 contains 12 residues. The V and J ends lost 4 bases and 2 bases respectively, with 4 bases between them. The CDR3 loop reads CASSSSTDTQYF. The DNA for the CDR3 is TGTGCCAGCAGCTCCTCCACAGATACGCAGTATTTT. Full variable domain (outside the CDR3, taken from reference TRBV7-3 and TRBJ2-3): GAGVSQTPSNKVTEKGKYVELRCDPISGHTALYWYRQSLGQGPEFLIYFQGTGAADDSGLPNDRFFAVRPEGSVSTLKIQRTERGDSAVYLCASSSSTDTQYFGPGTRLTVL.

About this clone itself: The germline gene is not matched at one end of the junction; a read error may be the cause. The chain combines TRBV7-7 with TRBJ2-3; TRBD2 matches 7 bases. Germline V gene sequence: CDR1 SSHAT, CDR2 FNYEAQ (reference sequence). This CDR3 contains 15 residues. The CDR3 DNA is TGTGCTAGCAGCAAGGGACTACAAAAGGGAGATACGCAGTATTTT. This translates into CASSKGLQKGDTQYF.

The CDR3 loop is CASSLVTGGPPLHF. CDR3 DNA sequence: TGCGCCAGCAGCTTGGTGACAGGAGGTCCACCCCTCCACTTT. The V gene is TRBV5-1, the J gene TRBJ1-6; D is possibly TRBD1 (6 bases). The germline V gene encodes CDR1 SGHRS and CDR2 YFSETQ. This CDR3 spans 14 amino acids. V dropped 0 bases and J dropped 11 bases, with 12 bases sitting between them.

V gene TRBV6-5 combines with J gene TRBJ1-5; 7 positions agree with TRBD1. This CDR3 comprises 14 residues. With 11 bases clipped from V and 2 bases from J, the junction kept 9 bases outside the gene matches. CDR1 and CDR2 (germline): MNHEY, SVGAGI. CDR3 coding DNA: TGTGCCGTCAGGGGGGTTGGAGGCAATCAGCCCCAGCATTTT. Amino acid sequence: CAVRGVGGNQPQHF.

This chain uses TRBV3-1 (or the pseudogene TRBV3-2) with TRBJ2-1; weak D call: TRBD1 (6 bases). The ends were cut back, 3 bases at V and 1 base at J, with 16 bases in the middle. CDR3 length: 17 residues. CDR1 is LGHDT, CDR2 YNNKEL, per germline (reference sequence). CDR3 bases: TGTGCCAGCAGCCAGGGGGCTAACAGGGTATCCTACAATGAGCAGTTCTTC. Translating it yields CASSQGANRVSYNEQFF.